This T cell receptor (beta chain) was found in a study of graft-versus-host responses after intestinal transplantation. Processing was applied to graft tissue in order to liberate intraepithelial and lamina propria lymphocytes. The table came from immunoSEQ multiplex PCR; TCRdb's copy has only in-frame clones and leaves some out. This sample has about 7,400 clones, with approximately 74% found just once. Trimming shortened V by 7 bases and J by 3 bases, and 14 bases separated the two germline ends. This CDR3 has 13 amino acids. Germline V gene data show CDR1 as SQVTM and CDR2 as ANQGSEA. The chain carries TRBV29-1 and TRBJ2-3, with D possibly being TRBD2 (7 bases). The sample consisted of ileum tissue, taken 450 to 460 days after transplant. The clonotype comes from a human patient who received an intestinal transplant, so some T cells may come from the graft donor. In DNA form, the CDR3 reads TGCAGCGCAAGGGGGGGAAAAACAGATACGCAGTATTTT. Translating gives CSARGGKTDTQYF.